This entry features one TCR beta chain sequence. What it binds is not known. Barcoded TCR alpha and TCR beta cDNA libraries with UMIs came from 5'RACE using constant-segment primers. TCRdb recomputed calls from the 5' RACE reads with MiXCR, one row per CDR3 protein. The sample shows some 120,000 distinct CDR3 sequences, approximately 6.2% of them seen only once. The data were obtained in a study of T-cell memory formation after mild COVID-19. Study results and caveats: The study found balanced CD4/CD8 in clones contracting day 15 to 85 and a CD4+ lean in later expanders.

The V and J ends lost 1 base and 5 bases respectively, with 14 bases between them. Germline V gene data show CDR1 as SGHRS and CDR2 as YFSETQ. The CDR3 extends over 15 amino acids. The material sequenced was PBMCs or a T cell subset sorted from them (not recorded which). The V and J genes are TRBV5-1 and TRBJ2-3, with a possible D match to TRBD2 (5 bases). This clonotype originated in an adult woman who had mild COVID-19 (a few samples of this study predate the infection). Cell type and time point are not known. CDR3: CASSLRELKIDTQYF. CDR3 DNA: TGCGCCAGCAGCTTGAGGGAGCTTAAGATAGATACGCAGTATTTT.